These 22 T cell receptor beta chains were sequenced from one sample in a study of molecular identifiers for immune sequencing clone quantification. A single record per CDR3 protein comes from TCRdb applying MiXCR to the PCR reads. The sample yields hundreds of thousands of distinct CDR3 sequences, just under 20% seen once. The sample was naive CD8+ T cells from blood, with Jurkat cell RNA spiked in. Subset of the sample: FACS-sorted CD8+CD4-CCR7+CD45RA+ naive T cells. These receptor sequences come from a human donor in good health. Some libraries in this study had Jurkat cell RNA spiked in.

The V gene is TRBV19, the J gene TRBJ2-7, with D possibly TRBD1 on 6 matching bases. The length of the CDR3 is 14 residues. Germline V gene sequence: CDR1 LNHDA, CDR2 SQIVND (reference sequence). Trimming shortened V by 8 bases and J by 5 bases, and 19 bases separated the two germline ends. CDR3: CASAGGALFHEQYF. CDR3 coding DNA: TGTGCCAGTGCTGGGGGCGCCCTCTTTCACGAGCAGTACTTC.

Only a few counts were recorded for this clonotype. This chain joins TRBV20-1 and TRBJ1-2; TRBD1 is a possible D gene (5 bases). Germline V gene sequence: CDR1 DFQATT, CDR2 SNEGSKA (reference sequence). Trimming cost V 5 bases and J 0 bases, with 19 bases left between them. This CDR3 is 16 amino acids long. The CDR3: CSALQGSALPNYGYTF. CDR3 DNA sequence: TGCAGTGCTCTGCAGGGTTCGGCCCTCCCTAACTATGGCTACACCTTC.

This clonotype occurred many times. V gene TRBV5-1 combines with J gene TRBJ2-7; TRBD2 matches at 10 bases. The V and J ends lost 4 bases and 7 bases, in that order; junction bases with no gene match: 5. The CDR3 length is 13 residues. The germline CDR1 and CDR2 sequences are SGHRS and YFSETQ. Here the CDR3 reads CASSRETSGEQYF. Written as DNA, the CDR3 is TGCGCCAGCAGCCGAGAGACTAGCGGGGAGCAGTACTTC.

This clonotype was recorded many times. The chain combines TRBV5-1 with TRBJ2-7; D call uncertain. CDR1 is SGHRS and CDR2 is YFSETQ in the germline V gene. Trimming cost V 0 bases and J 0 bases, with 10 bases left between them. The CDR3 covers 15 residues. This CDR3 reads CASSLGPQSSYEQYF. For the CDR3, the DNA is TGCGCCAGCAGCTTGGGTCCCCAGAGCTCCTACGAGCAGTACTTC.

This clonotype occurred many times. As DNA, the CDR3 is TGTGCCAGCAGTTGGGATACTAGCACAGATACGCAGTATTTT. Protein sequence: CASSWDTSTDTQYF. V is TRBV12-3 or TRBV12-4 and J is TRBJ2-3; D gene uncertain. CDR3 length equals 14 residues. Trimming stripped 4 bases from V and 0 bases from J, with 8 bases between.

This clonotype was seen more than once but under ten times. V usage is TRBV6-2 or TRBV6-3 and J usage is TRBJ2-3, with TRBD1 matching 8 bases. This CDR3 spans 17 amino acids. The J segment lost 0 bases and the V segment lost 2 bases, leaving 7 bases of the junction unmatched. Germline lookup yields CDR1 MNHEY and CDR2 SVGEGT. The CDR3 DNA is TGTGCCAGCAGTTACGAGGGTGACAGGGGCAGCACAGATACGCAGTATTTT. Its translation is CASSYEGDRGSTDTQYF.

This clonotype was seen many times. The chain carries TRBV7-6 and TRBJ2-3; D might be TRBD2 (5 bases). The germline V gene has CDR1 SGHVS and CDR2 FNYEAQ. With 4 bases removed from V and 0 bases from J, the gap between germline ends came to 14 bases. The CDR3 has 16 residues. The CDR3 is CASSSPERYSTDTQYF. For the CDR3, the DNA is TGTGCCAGCAGCTCGCCCGAGCGGTATAGCACAGATACGCAGTATTTT.

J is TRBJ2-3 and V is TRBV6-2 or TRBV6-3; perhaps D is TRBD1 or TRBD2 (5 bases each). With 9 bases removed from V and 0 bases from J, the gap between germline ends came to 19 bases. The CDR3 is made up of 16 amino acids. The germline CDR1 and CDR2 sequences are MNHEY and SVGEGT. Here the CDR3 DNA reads TGTGCCAGTGGCTCTGGTTGGGACGCTAGCACAGATACGCAGTATTTT. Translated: CASGSGWDASTDTQYF.

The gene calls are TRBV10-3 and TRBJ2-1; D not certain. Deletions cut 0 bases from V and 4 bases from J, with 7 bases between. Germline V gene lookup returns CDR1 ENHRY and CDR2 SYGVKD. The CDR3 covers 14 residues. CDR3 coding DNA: TGTGCCATCAGTGAGTCGACCTCTTACAATGAGCAGTTCTTC. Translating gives CAISESTSYNEQFF.

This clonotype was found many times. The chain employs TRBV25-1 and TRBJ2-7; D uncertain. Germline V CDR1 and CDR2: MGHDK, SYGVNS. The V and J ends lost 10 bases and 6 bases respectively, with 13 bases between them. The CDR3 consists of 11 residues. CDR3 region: CATSIGIEQYF. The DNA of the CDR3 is TGTGCCACAAGTATAGGGATCGAGCAGTACTTC.

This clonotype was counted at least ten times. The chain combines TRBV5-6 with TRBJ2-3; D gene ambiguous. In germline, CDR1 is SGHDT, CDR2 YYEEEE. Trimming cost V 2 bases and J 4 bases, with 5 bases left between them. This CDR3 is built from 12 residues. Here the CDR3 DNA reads TGTGCCAGCAGCTTACTATCAGATACGCAGTATTTT. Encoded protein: CASSLLSDTQYF.

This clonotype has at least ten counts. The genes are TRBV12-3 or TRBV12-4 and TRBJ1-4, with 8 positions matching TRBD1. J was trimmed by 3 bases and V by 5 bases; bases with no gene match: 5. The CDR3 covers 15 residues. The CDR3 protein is CASSAPDRANEKLFF. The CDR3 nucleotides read TGTGCCAGCAGTGCGCCGGACAGGGCTAATGAAAAACTGTTTTTT.

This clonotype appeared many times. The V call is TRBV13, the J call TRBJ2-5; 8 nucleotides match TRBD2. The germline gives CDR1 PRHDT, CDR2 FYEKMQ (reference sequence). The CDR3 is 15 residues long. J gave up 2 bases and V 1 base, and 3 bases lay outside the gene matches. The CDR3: CASSLALAEQETQYF. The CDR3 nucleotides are TGTGCCAGCAGCTTAGCACTAGCGGAGCAAGAGACCCAGTACTTC. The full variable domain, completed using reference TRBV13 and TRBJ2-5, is AAGVIQSPRHLIKEKRETATLKCYPIPRHDTVYWYQQGPGQDPQFLISFYEKMQSDKGSIPDRFSAQQFSDYHSELNMSSLELGDSALYFCASSLALAEQETQYFGPGTRLLVL.

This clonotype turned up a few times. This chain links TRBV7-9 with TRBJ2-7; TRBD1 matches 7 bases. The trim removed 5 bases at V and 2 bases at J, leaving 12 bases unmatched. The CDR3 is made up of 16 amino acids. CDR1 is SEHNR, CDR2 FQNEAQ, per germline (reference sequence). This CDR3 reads CASSGPPGQITYEQYF. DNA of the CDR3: TGTGCCAGCAGCGGACCGCCGGGACAGATTACCTACGAGCAGTACTTC.

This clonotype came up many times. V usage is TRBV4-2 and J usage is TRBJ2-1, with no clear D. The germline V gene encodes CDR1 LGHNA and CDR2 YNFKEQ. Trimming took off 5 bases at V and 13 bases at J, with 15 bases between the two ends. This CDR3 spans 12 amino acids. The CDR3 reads CASSTPNALQFF. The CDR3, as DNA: TGTGCCAGCAGCACCCCCAACGCACTTCAGTTCTTC.

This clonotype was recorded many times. This CDR3 reads CASSAQATEAFF. The CDR3 DNA reads as TGTGCCAGCAGTGCGCAGGCAACTGAAGCTTTCTTT. The rearrangement uses TRBV6-5 and TRBJ1-1, with unresolved D. Germline loops: CDR1 MNHEY, CDR2 SVGAGI. Trimming left V 5 bases short and J 5 bases short, with 9 bases between. The CDR3 length is 12 residues.

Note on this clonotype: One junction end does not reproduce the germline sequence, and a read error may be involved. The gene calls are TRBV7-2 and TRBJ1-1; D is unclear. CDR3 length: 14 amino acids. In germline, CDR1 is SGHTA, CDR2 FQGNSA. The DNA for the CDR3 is TGTGCCAGCGGCTTCGGACTGGGAGGCACTGAAGCTTTCTTT. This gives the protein CASGFGLGGTEAFF.

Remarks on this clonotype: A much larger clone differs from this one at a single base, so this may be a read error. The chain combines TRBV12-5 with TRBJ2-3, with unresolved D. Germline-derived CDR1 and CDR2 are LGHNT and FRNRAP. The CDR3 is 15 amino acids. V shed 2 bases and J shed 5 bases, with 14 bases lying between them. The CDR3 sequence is CASGLTTQGIDTQYF. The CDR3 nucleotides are TGTGCTAGTGGTTTGACGACCCAAGGCATAGATACGCAGTATTTT.

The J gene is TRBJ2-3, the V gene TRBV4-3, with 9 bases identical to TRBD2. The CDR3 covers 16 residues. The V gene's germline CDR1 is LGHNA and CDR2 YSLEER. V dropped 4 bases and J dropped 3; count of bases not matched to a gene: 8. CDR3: CASSPWRGGLTDTQYF. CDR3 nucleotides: TGCGCCAGCAGCCCATGGCGGGGGGGCCTTACAGATACGCAGTATTTT.

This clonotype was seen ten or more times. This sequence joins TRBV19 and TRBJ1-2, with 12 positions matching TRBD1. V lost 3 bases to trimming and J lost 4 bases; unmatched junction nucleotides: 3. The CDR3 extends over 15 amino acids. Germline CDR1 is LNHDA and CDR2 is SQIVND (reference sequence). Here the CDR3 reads CASSIGTGGVYGYTF. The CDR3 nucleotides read TGTGCCAGTAGTATTGGGACAGGGGGCGTCTATGGCTACACCTTC.

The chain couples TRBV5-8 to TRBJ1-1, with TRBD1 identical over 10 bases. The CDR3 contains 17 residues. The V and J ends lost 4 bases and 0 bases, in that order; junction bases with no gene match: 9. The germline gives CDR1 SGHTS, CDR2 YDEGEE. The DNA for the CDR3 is TGTGCCAGCAGCCCTTGGACAGGGGGAAAGCTGAACACTGAAGCTTTCTTT. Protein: CASSPWTGGKLNTEAFF.

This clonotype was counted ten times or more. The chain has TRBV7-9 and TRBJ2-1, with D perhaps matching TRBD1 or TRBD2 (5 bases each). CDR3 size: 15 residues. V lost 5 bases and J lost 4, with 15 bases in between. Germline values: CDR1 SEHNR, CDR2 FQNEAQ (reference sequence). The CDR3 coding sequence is TGTGCCAGCAGCAGTAACCGGGACCAATACAATGAGCAGTTCTTC. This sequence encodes CASSSNRDQYNEQFF.